The clone carrying this T cell receptor (beta chain) was seen many times. The antigen is unknown. The sample is drawn from a study of T cells in Graves' hyperthyroidism and ophthalmopathy. Broader study findings: Ophthalmopathy could be told apart from stable hyperthyroidism with a 13 V-J model.

RNA transcripts yielded amplified TCR beta CDR3 regions. Initially, a first-round RT-PCR of the TCR CDR3 employed the HTBI primer set. From the multiplex PCR reads, TCRdb called clonotypes with MiXCR, one entry per CDR3 protein. The sample records 400,000 or so distinct CDR3 sequences, over 12% being singletons. Germline loops: CDR1 GTSNPN, CDR2 SVGIG (reference sequence). The V gene lost 2 bases and the J gene lost 5 bases, with 10 bases spanning the gap. The CDR3 loop spans 13 amino acids. A Clinical Activity Score of at least 3, a NOSPECS grade of at least 4 and a duration under 3 months were recorded in the ophthalmopathy patients. Together with thyroid ultrasound, orbital computed tomography, serum thyroxine and TRAb, clinical symptoms were used for diagnoses.

The sequenced material came from blood. The receptor comes from a man over 45 with Graves' ophthalmopathy. This rearrangement joins TRBV30 to TRBJ2-1, with D tentatively TRBD2 (5 bases). For the CDR3, the DNA is TGTGCCTGGAGTTATTGGCGGGACAATGAGCAGTTCTTC. This sequence encodes CAWSYWRDNEQFF.